This T cell receptor (beta chain) is drawn from a study of PD-L1 blockade in urothelial cancer (dated by TCRdb to 2016 to 2017). In terms of the full investigation: Therapy was started in the mid-2010s for all patients, and atezolizumab 1,200 mg was administered intravenously every 3 weeks. Nine patients achieved durable clinical benefit and approximately 19 did not. Durable clinical benefit meant progression-free survival longer than 6 months, and TCR features were also tested against progression-free and overall survival. Blood samples gave a median of around 140,000 T cells and roughly 83,000 unique TCRs, with a median clonality of 0.080. Some 30 patients had pretreatment blood TCR-seq, about 24 had at least one posttreatment blood collection, and about 24 had tumor TCR-seq. The study, an exploratory multi-omic analysis, examined somatic, immune and clinical correlates of response to PD-L1 blockade with atezolizumab in urothelial cancer. About 85% of the roughly 29 patients were identified as males with urothelial cancer of bladder origin, and a prior smoking history was reported by 18 of 29 patients. TCR sequencing covered pretreatment tumor samples and matched, serially collected peripheral blood taken before and after atezolizumab treatment. Patients had an ECOG performance status of 0 or 1 and had received between 0 and 3 prior chemotherapy regimens. Whole exome sequencing and RNA sequencing of pretreatment tumors were performed alongside TCR sequencing in the same patients. Blood samples were analyzed at 3 weeks after treatment start (second dose) and at 6 weeks after treatment start.

To estimate absolute template abundance from read counts, synthetic TCR analog templates were spiked into each PCR. TCRbeta CDR3 regions were amplified from genomic DNA with bias-controlled V and J gene primers using the immunoSEQ assay. Rearranged TCRbeta segments were sequenced at approximately 20X coverage. The study's processing was this. Sequencing errors were corrected by clustering and CDR3s were annotated against IMGT to assign V, D and J genes. Downstream analyses used only productive TCRbeta rearrangements and left out out-of-frame or stop-codon sequences. To compute clonality, Shannon entropy was normalized by the log of the number of unique productive sequences and then subtracted from one. Clones differing between time points or between blood and tumor were identified using Fisher's exact test with Benjamini-Hochberg correction, with an adjusted p below 0.01 applied as the threshold. What TCRdb holds here is the immuneACCESS table cut down to in-frame rearrangements. Part of the clones is not present; checked against another copy, under half of the missing clones reflect an unresolved V gene, and the others are unexplained. V and J calls and clone size follow that table, whereas D and trimming were derived from the DNA. A total of about 30,000 clones appear in this sample, roughly 87% of them only once. Of the sample, 8% falls within the top ten clones.

Remarks on this clone: The specificity of this receptor is unknown. The input lacks base qualities; no much larger clone sits a single base away.

Paper-wide results and their limitations: Because the sample size was small (n of about 29) and many exploratory analyses were performed, the results are intended to be hypothesis-generating. Among patients with durable benefit, tumor-associated TCR clones showed greater expansion in peripheral blood 3 weeks after treatment started (n ≈ 20, p = 0.022). Improved progression-free and overall survival was found to be associated with pretreatment peripheral blood TCR clonality below the median.

What the time point label conveys for this sample: peripheral blood 6 weeks after treatment start. A total of 29 patients with locally advanced or metastatic urothelial carcinoma, treated at Memorial Sloan Kettering on a trial protocol, made up the cohort. Peripheral blood mononuclear cells were collected pretreatment and during treatment, at between 1 and 8 total time points per patient. The Qiagen DNeasy Blood extraction kit was used to purify genomic DNA from total PBMCs and tumor samples. PBMCs were collected pretreatment and during treatment, and were isolated and stored as previously described. CDR1 and CDR2 are drawn from the germline V gene (reference sequence): SEHNR, FQNEAQ. The CDR3 spans 17 residues, from the cysteine through the phenylalanine. CDR3 DNA only is kept here, 51 bases in frame from base 1. After removal of 5 bases from V and 0 bases from J, the junction retains 8 bases not matched to a gene.

The V and J genes are TRBV7-9 and TRBJ2-7; 12 bases in between match TRBD2. The starting material was PBMCs, obtained around atezolizumab (anti-PD-L1) treatment. This TCR came from a man older than 75 with urothelial cancer. The CDR3 amino acid sequence is: CASSGETSGGYSYEQYF. The DNA sequence is as follows: TGTGCCAGCAGCGGCGAGACTAGCGGGGGATACTCCTACGAGCAGTACTTC. With the rest looked up from the reference TRBV7-9 and TRBJ2-7 genes rather than sequenced, the full variable domain is DTGVSQNPRHKITKRGQNVTFRCDPISEHNRLYWYRQTLGQGPEFLTYFQNEAQLEKSRLLSDRFSAERPKGSFSTLEIQRTEQGDSAMYLCASSGETSGGYSYEQYFGPGTRLTVT.